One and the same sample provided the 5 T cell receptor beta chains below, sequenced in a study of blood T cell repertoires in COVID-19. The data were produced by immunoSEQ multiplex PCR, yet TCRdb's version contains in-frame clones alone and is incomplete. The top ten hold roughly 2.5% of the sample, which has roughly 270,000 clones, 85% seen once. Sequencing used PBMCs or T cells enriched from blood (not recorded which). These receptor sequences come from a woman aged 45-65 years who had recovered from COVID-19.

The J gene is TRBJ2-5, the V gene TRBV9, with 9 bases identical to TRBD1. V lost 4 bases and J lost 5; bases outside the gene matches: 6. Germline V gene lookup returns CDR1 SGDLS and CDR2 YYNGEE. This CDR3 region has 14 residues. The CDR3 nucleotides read TGTGCCAGCAGCTTTGGACAGGGGAAGGAGACCCAGTACTTC. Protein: CASSFGQGKETQYF.

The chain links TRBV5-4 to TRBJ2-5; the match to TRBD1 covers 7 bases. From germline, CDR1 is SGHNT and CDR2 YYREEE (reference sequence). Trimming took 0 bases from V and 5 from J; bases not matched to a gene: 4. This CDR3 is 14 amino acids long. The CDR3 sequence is CASSLDRGRETQYF. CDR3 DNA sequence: TGTGCCAGCAGCTTGGACAGGGGTCGGGAGACCCAGTACTTC.

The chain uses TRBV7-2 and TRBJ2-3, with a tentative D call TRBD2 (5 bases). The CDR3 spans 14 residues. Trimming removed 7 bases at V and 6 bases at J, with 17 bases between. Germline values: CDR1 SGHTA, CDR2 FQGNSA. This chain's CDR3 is CASTAGRESDTQYF. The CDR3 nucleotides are TGTGCCAGCACCGCGGGTCGGGAATCGGATACGCAGTATTTT.

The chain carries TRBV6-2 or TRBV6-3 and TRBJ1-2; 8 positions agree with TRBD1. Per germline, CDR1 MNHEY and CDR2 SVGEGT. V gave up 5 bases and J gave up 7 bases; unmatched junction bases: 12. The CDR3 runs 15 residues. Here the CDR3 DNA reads TGTGCCAGCAGTGGACAGGGAGTTATACATGCTGGCTACACCTTC. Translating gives CASSGQGVIHAGYTF.

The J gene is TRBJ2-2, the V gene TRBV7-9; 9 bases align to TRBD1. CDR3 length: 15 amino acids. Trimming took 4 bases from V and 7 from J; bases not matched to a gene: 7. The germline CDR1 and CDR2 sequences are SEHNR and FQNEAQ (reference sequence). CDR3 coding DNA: TGTGCCAGCAGCTGGGACAGGGCGCGGGTCGGGGAGCTGTTTTTT. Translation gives CASSWDRARVGELFF.